This T cell receptor (beta chain) was profiled in a study of identical twins. TCRdb fed the 5' RACE reads into MiXCR, producing one record per CDR3 protein. Seen here are under 450,000 distinct CDR3 sequences, around 18% observed once, and the top ten hold about 12%. The sequencing input was naive T cells sorted from blood. The sequence derives from a man aged 50-60 years in good health.

Written as DNA, the CDR3 is TGTGCCACCAGTGAGGGAAGAGGAGTTGGGGAGACCCAGTACTTC. Its translation is CATSEGRGVGETQYF. The chain couples TRBV24-1 to TRBJ2-5; no definite D call. Germline V gives CDR1 KGHDR, CDR2 SFDVKD. This CDR3 comprises 15 residues. Trimming removed 4 bases at V and 5 bases at J, with 16 bases between.